This T cell receptor (beta chain) was recovered during a study of cytomegalovirus exposure and HLA in healthy donors. Looking at the study overall: A preliminary data release comprised 80 million to 95 million unique TCRs obtained from HLA-typed donors. Across under 450 genotyped donors, more than 75% landed in the Caucasian-associated ancestry cluster.

Whole-study results and caveats: Investigators reported some 150 TCR beta chains as tied to cytomegalovirus. Among TCR beta chains of equal frequency, HLA-associated ones were more clonally expanded in a later analysis.

Of note for this clone: As yet, its antigen is unknown.

V dropped 4 bases and J dropped 6; count of bases not matched to a gene: 3. In germline, CDR1 is SGHRS, CDR2 YFSETQ. There are 13 residues in the CDR3. A multiplex PCR was run with 60 Vbeta primers and 13 Jbeta primers. Only in-frame clones appear in the TCRdb table, and some are missing; sequencing was by immunoSEQ multiplex PCR. The sample consists of about 140,000 clones, roughly 87% of them appearing once. The chain combines TRBV5-1 with TRBJ2-7; 11 bases agree with TRBD1. The source material was PBMCs. The origin of this receptor is a woman aged 40 to 49 in good health and CMV-seronegative. The CDR3 coding sequence is TGCGCCAGCAGCGGACAGGGGGCTGGCGAGCAGTACTTC. Its protein product is CASSGQGAGEQYF.